This T cell receptor beta chain was retrieved from a study of neurological immune-mediated disorders. Trimming left V 0 bases short and J 4 bases short, with 5 bases between. CDR1 and CDR2 (germline): SGHRS, YFSETQ. The CDR3 loop spans 13 amino acids. Whole-study findings and limits: Whereas HTLV-1-associated myelopathy showed the most TCR clonal expansion, multiple sclerosis showed the least, with levels below those of healthy controls.

TCRdb analysed the 5' RACE reads with MiXCR anew, one entry per CDR3 protein. The data show 42,000 or so distinct CDR3 sequences, around 2.5% seen once. This clonotype was seen at least ten times. Its antigen is unidentified. The receptor comes from a young man with multiple sclerosis. The sample comprised PBMCs. The chain uses TRBV5-1 and TRBJ2-1; D remains ambiguous. CDR3 sequence: CASSLVGYNEQFF. CDR3 DNA: TGCGCCAGCAGCTTGGTGGGATACAATGAGCAGTTCTTC.